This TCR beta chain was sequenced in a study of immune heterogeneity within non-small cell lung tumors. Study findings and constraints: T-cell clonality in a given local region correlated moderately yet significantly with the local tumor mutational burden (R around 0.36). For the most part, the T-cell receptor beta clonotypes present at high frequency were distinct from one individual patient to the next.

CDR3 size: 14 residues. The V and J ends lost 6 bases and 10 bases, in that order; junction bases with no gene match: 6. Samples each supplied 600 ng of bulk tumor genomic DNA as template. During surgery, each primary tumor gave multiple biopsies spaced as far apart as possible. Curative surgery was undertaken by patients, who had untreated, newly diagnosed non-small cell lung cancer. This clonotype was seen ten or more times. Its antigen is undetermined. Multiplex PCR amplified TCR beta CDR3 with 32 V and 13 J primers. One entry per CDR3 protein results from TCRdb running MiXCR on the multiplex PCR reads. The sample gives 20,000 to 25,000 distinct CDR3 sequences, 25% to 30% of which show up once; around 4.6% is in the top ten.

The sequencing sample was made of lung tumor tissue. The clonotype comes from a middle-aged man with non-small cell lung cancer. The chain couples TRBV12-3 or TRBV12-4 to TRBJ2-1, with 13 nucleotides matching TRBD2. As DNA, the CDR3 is TGTGCCAGCAGGCGGACTAGCGGGAGCAAAGAGCAGTTCTTC. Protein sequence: CASRRTSGSKEQFF.